A single sample is the source of the 25 T cell receptor beta chains below, sequenced in a study of blood T cells in healthy people across ages. The second PCR ran roughly 6 to 11 cycles with a sample-barcoded 5' primer and J-beta primers. Each CDR3 protein is one row after TCRdb ran MiXCR on the 5' RACE reads. The repertoire includes approximately 600,000 distinct CDR3 sequences, 45% to 65% of them detected once, and over 30% sits in the top ten. Specimen: blood. The origin of the receptors is a man in his 60s in good health.

This clonotype was recorded once. CDR3 loop: CSARGPPSTEAFF. As DNA, the CDR3 is TGCAGTGCTAGAGGGCCGCCGAGCACTGAAGCTTTCTTT. V usage is TRBV20-1 and J usage is TRBJ1-1; D unresolved. V was shortened by 1 base and J by 4 bases, with 10 bases between the two germline ends. Germline values: CDR1 DFQATT, CDR2 SNEGSKA (reference sequence). This CDR3 is 13 amino acids long.

The CDR3, as DNA: TGTGCCAGCAGTTTCTTCCTCCTAACAGAGACTGAAGCTTTCTTT. It translates to CASSFFLLTETEAFF. This chain uses TRBV28 with TRBJ1-1; no definite D call. V was clipped by 3 bases and J by 5 bases, with 16 bases between them. Per germline, CDR1 MDHEN and CDR2 SYDVKM. The CDR3 consists of 15 residues.

CDR3: CASRGSGTPSSYEQYF. CDR3 coding DNA: TGTGCCAGCAGAGGCTCCGGGACCCCAAGCTCCTACGAGCAGTACTTC. The chain employs TRBV6-1 and TRBJ2-4; D could derive from TRBD1 or TRBD2 (5 bases each). The J call is uncertain, as TRBJ2-7 better fits the DNA end. The germline CDR1 and CDR2 sequences are MNHNS and SASEGT. CDR3 length equals 16 residues.

The chain is built from TRBV27 and TRBJ1-4; D perhaps matches TRBD1 (5 bases). CDR1 MNHEY and CDR2 SMNVEV come from the germline V gene (reference sequence). V gave up 0 bases and J gave up 12 bases, with 17 bases separating them. This CDR3 has 15 residues. Here the CDR3 reads CASSLSTGSREELFF. The CDR3 DNA reads as TGTGCCAGCAGTTTATCCACCGGTAGCAGGGAAGAACTGTTTTTT.

This chain connects TRBV4-2 to TRBJ2-1; D unclear. The CDR3 has 15 residues. The germline gives CDR1 LGHNA, CDR2 YNFKEQ. V lost 0 bases and J 5 bases, leaving 11 bases between the germline ends. CDR3 in amino acids: CASSQEPSFDNEQFF. The CDR3 coding sequence is TGTGCCAGCAGCCAAGAACCCAGCTTTGACAATGAGCAGTTCTTC.

The genes are TRBV7-9 and TRBJ1-2; 9 bases are a match to TRBD1. This CDR3 has 16 amino acids. CDR1 and CDR2 (germline): SEHNR, FQNEAQ (reference sequence). V dropped 5 bases and J dropped 3; count of bases not matched to a gene: 10. CDR3 DNA: TGTGCCAGCAGCCCCCGGCGGACAGGGGAGTACTATGGCTACACCTTC. Protein product: CASSPRRTGEYYGYTF.

This chain links TRBV4-3 with TRBJ2-3; 7 nucleotides agree with TRBD2. Trimming at V came to 0 bases and at J to 2 bases, leaving 5 bases not matched to a gene. CDR1 and CDR2 (germline): LGHNA, YSLEER. The length of the CDR3 is 16 residues. The DNA for the CDR3 is TGCGCCAGCAGCCAAGATGGGGGGGAGTTCACAGATACGCAGTATTTT. Translated, it gives CASSQDGGEFTDTQYF.

This clonotype was detected only a few times. J is TRBJ2-5 and V is TRBV29-1; TRBD1 aligns across 10 bases. Unmatched junction bases numbered 13, after V lost 4 bases and J lost 11 bases. CDR1 and CDR2 (germline): SQVTM, ANQGSEA. The CDR3 is 14 amino acids. CDR3 amino acids: CSVARQGAQNEQYF. For the CDR3, the DNA is TGCAGCGTTGCAAGACAGGGGGCGCAAAATGAGCAGTACTTC.

The chain is built from TRBV6-5 and TRBJ2-3; 11 nucleotides agree with TRBD2. Germline CDR1 is MNHEY and CDR2 is SVGAGI. The CDR3 has 15 amino acids. V was clipped by 5 bases and J by 2 bases; unmatched bases: 3. The CDR3 nucleotides are TGTGCCAGCAGTCGACTAGCGGGGCACACAGATACGCAGTATTTT. Its translation is CASSRLAGHTDTQYF.

The chain employs TRBV10-3 and TRBJ1-2; 7 bases match TRBD1. Germline CDR1 reads ENHRY; CDR2 reads SYGVKD. J lost 1 base, V lost 6 bases, and 5 bases had no gene match. CDR3 length: 14 amino acids. DNA of the CDR3: TGTGCCATCAGCGCCGGGACAGATAACTATGGCTACACCTTC. This translates into CAISAGTDNYGYTF.

The rearrangement uses TRBV4-1 and TRBJ2-1, with 7 bases fitting TRBD2. The better agreement between TRBJ2-7 and the DNA end casts doubt on the J call. Germline CDR1 reads MGHRA; CDR2 reads YSYEKL. This CDR3 region has 17 residues. CDR3 DNA sequence: TGCGCCAGCAGCCAAGATGTCGGTCGGGGGGACTACAATGAGCAGTACTTC. This sequence encodes CASSQDVGRGDYNEQYF.

The rearrangement links TRBV20-1 to TRBJ2-4, with D tentatively TRBD1 or TRBD2 (7 bases each). The CDR3 spans 14 residues. V was trimmed by 5 bases and J by 4 bases, leaving 15 bases between them. In germline, CDR1 is DFQATT, CDR2 SNEGSKA (reference sequence). The CDR3 sequence is CSAWAQGGKNIQYF. CDR3 in DNA: TGCAGTGCTTGGGCCCAGGGGGGGAAAAACATTCAGTACTTC.

This chain uses TRBV18 with TRBJ2-7, with D perhaps matching TRBD2 (5 bases). CDR3 length: 13 amino acids. The V gene's germline CDR1 is KGHSH and CDR2 LQKENI. Trimming shortened V by 8 bases and J by 2 bases, and 13 bases separated the two germline ends. This chain's CDR3 is CASAPGVTYEQYF. The CDR3 bases are TGTGCCAGCGCCCCCGGGGTAACCTACGAGCAGTACTTC.

CDR3 nucleotide sequence: TGTGCCAGCAGTCTCACTTTAGGGGAGCAGTTCTTC. It is translated as CASSLTLGEQFF. The chain combines TRBV12-3 or TRBV12-4 with TRBJ2-1; no firm D call. Trimming took off 5 bases at V and 10 bases at J, with 12 bases between the two ends. The CDR3 length is 12 residues.

V usage is TRBV6-5 and J usage is TRBJ2-1; D unclear. V was cut by 2 bases and J by 4 bases, with 9 bases left in between. This CDR3 spans 14 amino acids. CDR1 and CDR2 (germline): MNHEY, SVGAGI. The CDR3, as DNA: TGTGCCAGCAGTTACAGGACCCTTTACAATGAGCAGTTCTTC. Its protein is CASSYRTLYNEQFF.

This sequence joins TRBV5-6 and TRBJ2-5; D perhaps matches TRBD1 (7 bases). In germline, CDR1 is SGHDT, CDR2 YYEEEE. There are 15 residues in the CDR3. V shed 3 bases and J shed 0 bases, with 12 bases lying between them. CDR3 in amino acids: CASSWPRGDQETQYF. In DNA, the CDR3 is TGTGCCAGCAGCTGGCCCAGGGGGGACCAAGAGACCCAGTACTTC.

The chain uses TRBV6-1 and TRBJ2-7, with 8 positions matching TRBD1. V shed 4 bases, J shed 7 bases, and the junction held 12 bases outside the gene matches. This CDR3 is 15 amino acids long. The germline gives CDR1 MNHNS, CDR2 SASEGT. CDR3 in amino acids: CASSAPGTGGREQYF. The CDR3 DNA is TGTGCCAGCAGTGCACCTGGTACAGGGGGTCGTGAGCAGTACTTC.

The chain couples TRBV4-1 to TRBJ1-2, with a possible D match to TRBD1 (6 bases). The CDR3 has 17 amino acids. The germline V and J ends were trimmed by 3 bases and 4 bases, with 21 bases remaining between them. CDR1 is MGHRA, CDR2 YSYEKL, per germline. In nucleotides, the CDR3 is TGCGCCAGCAGCCAGGGCCTAAATTGGGGGCGGACCTATGGCTACACCTTC. This gives the protein CASSQGLNWGRTYGYTF.

Worth noting for this clonotype: At one boundary the junction diverges from the germline segment, which might be a read error. The chain couples TRBV7-9 to TRBJ2-6; the match to TRBD1 covers 7 bases. The CDR3 loop spans 19 amino acids. Germline V gene sequence: CDR1 SEHNR, CDR2 FQNEAQ (reference sequence). The CDR3 coding sequence is TGTGCCAGCAGTTTACGATCCCGGGACAGCGACTCTGGGGTCAACGTCCTGACTTTC. Protein product: CASSLRSRDSDSGVNVLTF.

This chain uses TRBV12-3 or TRBV12-4 with TRBJ2-7; maybe TRBD2 (6 bases). The CDR3 loop spans 13 amino acids. Trimming stripped 4 bases from V and 7 bases from J, with 14 bases between. This CDR3 reads CASSYGPAGEQYF. The CDR3 region has the DNA TGTGCCAGCAGTTACGGACCCGCGGGGGAGCAGTACTTC.

This chain joins TRBV4-1 and TRBJ2-3; TRBD2 is a possible D gene (7 bases). Germline V gene sequence: CDR1 MGHRA, CDR2 YSYEKL. This CDR3 is 16 amino acids long. The ends were cut back, 0 bases at V and 5 bases at J, with 15 bases in the middle. The CDR3, as DNA: TGCGCCAGCAGCCAAGATGTGGCGGGGGCAAGAGATACGCAGTATTTT. Its translation is CASSQDVAGARDTQYF.

The chain uses TRBV11-1 and TRBJ2-1; 7 bases map to TRBD1. The CDR3 consists of 15 residues. J lost 3 bases, V lost 5 bases, and 7 bases had no gene match. Germline V gene data show CDR1 as SGHAT and CDR2 as FQDESV (reference sequence). The CDR3: CASSPEGANYNEQFF. CDR3 nucleotide sequence: TGTGCCAGCAGCCCTGAGGGGGCCAACTACAATGAGCAGTTCTTC.

The rearrangement joins TRBV5-1 to TRBJ2-1, with D possibly being TRBD1 (6 bases). Germline V gene lookup returns CDR1 SGHRS and CDR2 YFSETQ. This CDR3 region has 15 residues. Trimming left V 0 bases short and J 4 bases short, with 11 bases between. CDR3 sequence (DNA): TGCGCCAGCAGCTTGGGGCCAGGGGAGTACAATGAGCAGTTCTTC. It yields the protein CASSLGPGEYNEQFF.

The chain is built from TRBV6-2 or TRBV6-3 and TRBJ2-7; a possible D gene is TRBD2 (6 bases). The germline V gene encodes CDR1 MNHEY and CDR2 SVGEGT. The CDR3 runs to 11 residues. The V end was cut by 6 bases, the J end by 12 bases, with 15 bases between. The CDR3 region is CASSQGSGGYF. CDR3 sequence (DNA): TGTGCCAGCAGCCAGGGTAGCGGAGGGTACTTC.

This chain connects TRBV12-3 or TRBV12-4 to TRBJ2-1, with unresolved D. V lost 7 bases and J lost 8, with 21 bases in between. This CDR3 comprises 15 residues. CDR3 in amino acids: CASTVGARTSDEQFF. CDR3 bases: TGTGCCAGCACGGTCGGCGCACGGACGTCGGATGAGCAGTTCTTC.